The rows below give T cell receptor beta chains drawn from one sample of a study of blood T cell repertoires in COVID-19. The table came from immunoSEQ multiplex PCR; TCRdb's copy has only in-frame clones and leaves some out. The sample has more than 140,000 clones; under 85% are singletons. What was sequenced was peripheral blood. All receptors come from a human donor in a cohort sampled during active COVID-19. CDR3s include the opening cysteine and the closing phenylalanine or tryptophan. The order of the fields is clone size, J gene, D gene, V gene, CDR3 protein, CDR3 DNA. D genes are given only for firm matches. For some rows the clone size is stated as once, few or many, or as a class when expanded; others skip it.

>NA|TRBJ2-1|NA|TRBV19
CASLGPDLGDEQFF
TGTGCCTCCCTAGGCCCGGACTTAGGCGATGAGCAGTTCTTC
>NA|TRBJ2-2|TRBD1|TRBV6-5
CASSPRGQGLGELFF
TGTGCCAGCAGTCCCCGGGGACAGGGGCTCGGGGAGCTGTTTTTT
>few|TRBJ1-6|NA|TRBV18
CASSPRTSQGPTYSPLHF
TGTGCCAGCTCACCCCGCACATCACAGGGCCCCACCTATTCACCCCTCCACTTT
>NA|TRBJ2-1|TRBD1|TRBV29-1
CSAGTGFGEQFF
TGCAGCGCCGGGACAGGGTTCGGTGAGCAGTTCTTC
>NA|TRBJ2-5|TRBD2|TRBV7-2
CASSWPLTSGRMETQYF
TGTGCCAGCAGCTGGCCCTTGACTAGCGGGAGAATGGAGACCCAGTACTTC
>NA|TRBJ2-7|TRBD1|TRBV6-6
CASSYSGTGSNEQYF
TGTGCCAGCAGTTACTCCGGGACAGGGTCCAACGAGCAGTACTTC
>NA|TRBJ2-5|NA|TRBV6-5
CASRGRLPGVDQYF
TGTGCCAGCAGAGGACGTCTACCAGGGGTCGACCAGTACTTC
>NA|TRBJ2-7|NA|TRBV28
CASSLLGHPYEQYF
TGTGCCAGCAGTTTATTGGGCCATCCCTACGAGCAGTACTTC
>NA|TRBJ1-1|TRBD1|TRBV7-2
CASSSQGGNTEAFF
TGTGCCAGCAGCTCGCAGGGGGGGAACACTGAAGCTTTCTTT
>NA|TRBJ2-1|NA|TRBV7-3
CASSLSALALGNEQFF
TGTGCCAGCAGCTTATCAGCTCTAGCGCTTGGCAATGAGCAGTTCTTC
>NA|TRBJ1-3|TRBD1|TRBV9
CASSLRTGELGSGNTIYF
TGTGCCAGCAGCCTTAGGACAGGGGAGCTCGGCTCTGGAAACACCATATATTTT
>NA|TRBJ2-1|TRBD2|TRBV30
CAWSSIAGGPYNEQFF
TGTGCCTGGAGTTCTATAGCGGGAGGCCCGTACAATGAGCAGTTCTTC
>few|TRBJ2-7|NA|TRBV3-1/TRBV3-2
CASSQLSYEQYF
TGTGCCAGCAGCCAACTATCCTACGAGCAGTACTTC
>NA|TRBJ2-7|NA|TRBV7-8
CASSFSAVSYEQYF
TGTGCCAGCAGCTTCTCCGCGGTCTCCTACGAGCAGTACTTC
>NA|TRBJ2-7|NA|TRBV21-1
CASSPRDRLSYEQYF
TGTGCCAGCAGCCCCAGGGACAGGCTATCGTACGAGCAGTACTTC
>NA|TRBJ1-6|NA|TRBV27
CASSLEASGRPPLHF
TGTGCCAGCAGTTTGGAGGCTTCTGGACGGCCACCCCTCCACTTT
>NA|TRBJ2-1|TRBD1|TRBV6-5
CASSYNSLGTGQFF
TGTGCCAGCAGTTACAACAGTCTGGGGACAGGACAGTTCTTC
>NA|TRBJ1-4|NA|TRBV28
CASSGATVPNEKLFF
TGTGCCAGCAGTGGGGCGACAGTACCTAATGAAAAACTGTTTTTT
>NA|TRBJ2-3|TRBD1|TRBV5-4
CASSWRSGQITDTQYF
TGTGCCAGCAGCTGGAGATCGGGACAGATCACAGATACGCAGTATTTT
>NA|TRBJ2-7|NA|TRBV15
CATSRDRGGRLAAYEQYF
TGTGCCACCAGCAGGGACAGAGGGGGGCGGCTAGCGGCCTACGAGCAGTACTTC
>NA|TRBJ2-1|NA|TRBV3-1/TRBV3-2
CASSQDRGGGTTRNNEQFF
TGTGCCAGCAGCCAAGATCGAGGAGGGGGCACAACCCGCAACAATGAGCAGTTCTTC
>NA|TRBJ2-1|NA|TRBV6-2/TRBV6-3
CASSPRTGVPEQFF
TGTGCCAGCAGTCCCCGGACGGGGGTGCCTGAGCAGTTCTTC
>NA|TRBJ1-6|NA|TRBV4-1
CASSLSGSYNSPLHF
TGCGCCAGCAGCCTTAGCGGCAGCTATAATTCACCCCTCCACTTT
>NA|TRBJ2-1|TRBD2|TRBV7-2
CASRGGQLAGGDNEQFF
TGTGCCAGCAGAGGTGGTCAATTAGCGGGAGGAGACAATGAGCAGTTCTTC
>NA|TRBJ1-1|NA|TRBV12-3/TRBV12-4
CASERLAEAFF
TGTGCCAGCGAACGGTTGGCTGAAGCTTTCTTT
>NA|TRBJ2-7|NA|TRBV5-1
CASRQVPTYEQYF
TGCGCCAGCCGACAGGTACCTACCTACGAGCAGTACTTC
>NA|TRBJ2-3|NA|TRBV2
CASSLAGVVTDTQYF
TGTGCCAGCAGTCTAGCTGGAGTAGTCACAGATACGCAGTATTTT
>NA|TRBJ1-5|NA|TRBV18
CASSPGASNQPQHF
TGTGCCAGCTCACCAGGGGCGAGCAATCAGCCCCAGCATTTT
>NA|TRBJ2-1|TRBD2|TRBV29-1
CSVEDPGTSASRSSYNEQFF
TGCAGCGTTGAAGATCCCGGGACTAGCGCCTCACGAAGCTCCTACAATGAGCAGTTCTTC
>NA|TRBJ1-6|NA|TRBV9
CASSTRQKNSPLHF
TGTGCCAGCAGCACTCGACAGAAAAATTCACCCCTCCACTTT
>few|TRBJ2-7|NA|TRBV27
CASSSLFLGTYYEQYF
TGTGCCAGCAGTTCCCTCTTCCTCGGGACATACTACGAGCAGTACTTC
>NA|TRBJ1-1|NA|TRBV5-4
CASSLGHPNTEAFF
TGTGCCAGCAGTTTGGGACACCCGAACACTGAAGCTTTCTTT
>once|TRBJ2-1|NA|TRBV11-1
CATTGVVSYNEQFF
TGTGCCACCACCGGGGTGGTGTCCTACAATGAGCAGTTCTTC
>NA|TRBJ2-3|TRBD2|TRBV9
CASSVRASGSHTDTQYF
TGTGCCAGCAGCGTACGGGCTAGCGGGAGCCATACAGATACGCAGTATTTT
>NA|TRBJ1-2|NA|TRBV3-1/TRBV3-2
CASSQDWGGSRGYTF
TGTGCCAGCAGCCAAGATTGGGGAGGGAGCCGAGGCTACACCTTC
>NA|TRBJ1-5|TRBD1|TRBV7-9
CASSFQDREPQHF
TGTGCCAGCAGCTTCCAGGACAGGGAACCCCAGCATTTT
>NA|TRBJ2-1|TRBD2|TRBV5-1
CASSFGLAGDYNEQFF
TGCGCCAGCAGCTTCGGACTAGCGGGGGATTACAATGAGCAGTTCTTC
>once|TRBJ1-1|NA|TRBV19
CASRIEGVSYTEAFF
TGTGCCAGTAGAATCGAGGGGGTTAGTTACACTGAAGCTTTCTTT
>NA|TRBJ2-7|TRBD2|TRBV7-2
CASGLAANYEQYF
TGTGCCAGCGGGCTAGCGGCAAACTACGAGCAGTACTTC
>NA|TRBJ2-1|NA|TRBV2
CASRPSRGYDEQFF
TGTGCCAGCCGACCCAGTCGGGGTTACGATGAGCAGTTCTTC
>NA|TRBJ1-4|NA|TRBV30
CALEGIGANEKLFF
TGTGCCTTGGAGGGAATAGGAGCTAATGAAAAACTGTTTTTT
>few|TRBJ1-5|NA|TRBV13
CASSLGLGDQPQHF
TGTGCCAGCAGCTTAGGCCTCGGGGATCAGCCCCAGCATTTT